Listed here are 13 T cell receptor beta chains from one sample, sequenced in a study of molecular identifiers for immune sequencing clone quantification. TCRdb re-analysed the PCR reads in MiXCR, keeping a single row per CDR3 protein. This table has hundreds of thousands of distinct CDR3 sequences, just under 20% appearing once. Material for sequencing was naive CD8+ T cells from blood, with Jurkat cell RNA spiked in. Subset specified: FACS-sorted CD8+CD4-CCR7+CD45RA+ naive T cells. The receptors come from a human donor in good health. Some libraries in this study had Jurkat cell RNA spiked in.

This clonotype was picked up many times. CDR3 sequence: CASTLGSQPQHF. The DNA for the CDR3 is TGTGCCAGTACCCTTGGGAGTCAGCCCCAGCATTTT. The chain recombines TRBV19 with TRBJ1-5; D call uncertain. The V gene lost 7 bases and the J gene lost 6 bases, with 10 bases spanning the gap. Per the germline V gene, CDR1 is LNHDA and CDR2 is SQIVND (reference sequence). The CDR3 is 12 residues long.

The rearrangement joins TRBV9 to TRBJ2-7, with 7 bases fitting TRBD1. Germline V lookup: CDR1 SGDLS, CDR2 YYNGEE. The CDR3 has 16 residues. J was trimmed by 5 bases and V by 3 bases; bases with no gene match: 14. The CDR3 reads CASSERGLGQTDEQYF. The CDR3 DNA sequence: TGTGCCAGCAGCGAACGGGGCTTGGGACAGACGGACGAGCAGTACTTC.

As concerns this clonotype: This may arise from a read error, as a much more abundant clone is one base away. V and J are TRBV27 and TRBJ2-1; 9 bases line up with TRBD2. Per the germline V gene, CDR1 is MNHEY and CDR2 is SMNVEV (reference sequence). The CDR3 covers 13 residues. V shed 5 bases, J shed 5 bases, and the junction held 1 base outside the gene matches. CDR3 amino acids: CASSPSGNNEQFF. The CDR3, as DNA: TGTGCCAGCAGTCCTAGCGGGAACAATGAGCAGTTCTTC.

The sample holds many counts of this clonotype. This chain joins TRBV27 and TRBJ1-5, with D tentatively TRBD1 (6 bases). Germline V gives CDR1 MNHEY, CDR2 SMNVEV (reference sequence). Trimming took off 3 bases at V and 6 bases at J, with 9 bases between the two ends. The CDR3 length is 13 residues. The CDR3 reads CASSFTGFQPQHF. The CDR3 DNA is TGTGCCAGCAGTTTTACAGGGTTTCAGCCCCAGCATTTT.

This clonotype was found many times. The chain is built from TRBV7-9 and TRBJ1-1; no clear D gene. This CDR3 region has 11 residues. V dropped 3 bases and J dropped 6 bases, with 5 bases sitting between them. CDR1 is SEHNR and CDR2 is FQNEAQ in the germline V gene (reference sequence). Here the CDR3 DNA reads TGTGCCAGCAGCTTGACCTCTGAAGCTTTCTTT. Protein sequence: CASSLTSEAFF.

This clonotype has ten or more counts. V usage is TRBV6-1 and J usage is TRBJ1-2; D ambiguous. CDR1 and CDR2 (germline): MNHNS, SASEGT. The CDR3 is 15 amino acids. Trimming removed 2 bases at V and 3 bases at J, with 13 bases between. CDR3 region: CASSELGQTYYGYTF. In DNA, the CDR3 is TGTGCCAGCAGTGAACTAGGCCAAACTTACTATGGCTACACCTTC.

This clonotype was seen a few times. V is TRBV5-1 and J is TRBJ1-1; tentative D call: TRBD1 (5 bases). CDR1 is SGHRS and CDR2 is YFSETQ in the germline V gene. The V and J ends lost 4 bases and 1 base respectively, with 14 bases between them. The CDR3 contains 15 residues. CDR3 loop: CASSLRGLGNTEAFF. DNA of the CDR3: TGCGCCAGCAGCCTTCGGGGCCTTGGGAACACTGAAGCTTTCTTT. The full variable domain, with the rest looked up from reference TRBV5-1 and TRBJ1-1, is KAGVTQTPRYLIKTRGQQVTLSCSPISGHRSVSWYQQTPGQGLQFLFEYFSETQRNKGNFPGRFSGRQFSNSRSEMNVSTLELGDSALYLCASSLRGLGNTEAFFGQGTRLTVV.

This clonotype occurred many times. The rearrangement links TRBV4-1 to TRBJ1-5, with D unresolved. The germline V and J ends were trimmed by 1 base and 0 bases, with 4 bases remaining between them. Germline V gene lookup returns CDR1 MGHRA and CDR2 YSYEKL. There are 14 residues in the CDR3. The chain's CDR3 is CASSQVISNQPQHF. CDR3 nucleotides: TGCGCCAGCAGCCAAGTAATTAGCAATCAGCCCCAGCATTTT.

This clonotype was seen repeatedly, ten times or more. This chain links TRBV13 with TRBJ1-4, with 7 bases matching TRBD1. J lost 10 bases, V lost 4 bases, and 6 bases had no gene match. Germline-derived CDR1 and CDR2 are PRHDT and FYEKMQ (reference sequence). The CDR3 is made up of 13 amino acids. The CDR3 here is CASSSGGRRKLFF. The DNA for the CDR3 is TGTGCCAGCAGCTCAGGGGGGCGACGAAAACTGTTTTTT.

On this clonotype: Being one base from a much bigger clone, this may be a read error. No conserved phenylalanine or tryptophan ends this CDR3, so it is likely a read error. This rearrangement joins TRBV6-2 or TRBV6-3 to TRBJ1-5; possible D gene TRBD1, 5 bases. CDR1 and CDR2 from the germline V gene are MNHEY and SVGEGT. Trimming removed 2 bases from V and 2 bases from J, with 19 bases in between. CDR3 size: 18 residues. This CDR3 reads CASSYTVGVSRGNQPQHL. The CDR3 DNA reads as TGTGCCAGCAGTTACACCGTGGGGGTGAGTAGGGGCAATCAGCCCCAGCATCTT.

The V and J genes are TRBV27 and TRBJ1-6; D ambiguous. Germline-derived CDR1 and CDR2 are MNHEY and SMNVEV (reference sequence). This CDR3 has 13 residues. The ends were cut back, 6 bases at V and 10 bases at J, with 13 bases in the middle. The CDR3 loop is CASSGPLRSPLHF. CDR3 sequence (DNA): TGTGCCAGCAGCGGACCCCTAAGGTCACCCCTCCACTTT.

This clonotype was seen more than once but under ten times. The chain uses TRBV7-8 and TRBJ2-5; no clear D. Germline V lookup: CDR1 SGHVS, CDR2 FQNEAQ. The CDR3 runs 14 residues. The V gene lost 4 bases and the J gene lost 4 bases, with 13 bases spanning the gap. Here the CDR3 reads CASSSSGPGETQYF. The CDR3 DNA reads as TGTGCCAGCAGCTCCTCGGGCCCCGGAGAGACCCAGTACTTC.

The J gene is TRBJ2-1, the V gene TRBV11-3; the D gene is possibly TRBD2 (6 bases). Trimming removed 5 bases from V and 5 bases from J, with 19 bases in between. CDR1 and CDR2 from the germline V gene are SGHNT and YENEEA. This CDR3 contains 16 residues. CDR3 loop: CASSTYSGRSNNEQFF. In nucleotides, the CDR3 is TGTGCCAGCAGCACATATAGCGGAAGATCAAACAATGAGCAGTTCTTC.